This section outlines one T cell receptor (beta chain) sequence together with its context. These data originate in a study of blood T cell repertoires in COVID-19. About the study: Samples of COVID-19 (acute and convalescent) were obtained from the United States, Italy and Spain. PBMCs, B-cell-depleted T cells, or T cells were the source of the cDNA or gDNA that made up the material.

The protocol was immunoSEQ multiplex PCR, while the TCRdb copy is restricted to in-frame clones and leaves out a portion. The table has 35,000 to 45,000 clones, roughly nine tenths seen once; the top ten hold about 8.3%. This TCR was recovered from a man aged 45-65 years with active COVID-19. The sample taken for sequencing was peripheral blood.

In nucleotides, the CDR3 is TGTGCCAGCAGCTTTGGCCTGGGGGCAGGTGGCTACACCTTC. Amino acid sequence: CASSFGLGAGGYTF. The V and J genes are TRBV5-4 and TRBJ1-2; D perhaps matches TRBD1 (6 bases). This CDR3 has 14 residues. The germline V gene has CDR1 SGHNT and CDR2 YYREEE (reference sequence). Trimming stripped 2 bases from V and 7 bases from J, with 15 bases between.